This T cell receptor beta chain was captured by sequencing in a study of beta chain features in type 1 diabetes. Study-level results: A moderate, significant TCRB CDR3 shortening appeared in type 1 diabetes across four CD4+ subsets. Researchers could not determine here whether HLA type influences TCRB rearrangement. A closer apparent resemblance between naive, central memory and Treg TCRB repertoires was seen in patients than in healthy donors.

Expressed TCRB transcripts were sequenced, since all the RNA that had been isolated was reverse transcribed. Method: immunoSEQ multiplex PCR; TCRdb's copy keeps in-frame clones and lacks some. The sample carries more than 300,000 clones, roughly a tenth recorded once. Only a few counts were recorded for this clone. Its target is not known. CDR3 length equals 16 residues. Germline CDR1 reads GTSNPN; CDR2 reads SVGIG (reference sequence). V lost 2 bases to trimming and J lost 6 bases; unmatched junction nucleotides: 8. The V call is TRBV30, the J call TRBJ2-4; TRBD1 matches 12 bases. Sequencing was carried out using central memory CD4+ T cells from blood. This receptor was obtained from a man between 25 and 39 years old with type 1 diabetes. The CDR3 nucleotides read TGTGCCTGGAGTAAAGGGACAGGGGGCGCGGGAAACATTCAGTACTTC. This gives the protein CAWSKGTGGAGNIQYF.